The 11 T cell receptor beta chains listed next were all sequenced from one sample in a study of T cell responses to AZD1222 COVID-19 vaccine. Method: immunoSEQ multiplex PCR; TCRdb's copy keeps in-frame clones and lacks some. The sample holds about 95,000 clones; 85% to 90% are singletons and the top ten take 3.7%. The sample was peripheral blood, taken on day 0 of AZD1222 vaccination. Receptor source: an adult in good health.

CDR3 in DNA: TGTGCCAGCAGCCCCCGCTCCGGGGACAATGAGCAGTTCTTC. Protein sequence: CASSPRSGDNEQFF. The gene calls are TRBV7-9 and TRBJ2-1; D possibly corresponds to TRBD2 (5 bases). The CDR3 consists of 14 residues. Germline V CDR1 and CDR2: SEHNR, FQNEAQ (reference sequence). Trimming left V 5 bases short and J 5 bases short, with 13 bases between. The whole variable domain, filled in from reference TRBV7-9 and TRBJ2-1, reads DTGVSQNPRHKITKRGQNVTFRCDPISEHNRLYWYRQTLGQGPEFLTYFQNEAQLEKSRLLSDRFSAERPKGSFSTLEIQRTEQGDSAMYLCASSPRSGDNEQFFGPGTRLTVL.

This clone is a singleton in its sample. The CDR3, as DNA: TGTGCCAGCAGCCCTCGGGAGTACACAGATACGCAGTATTTT. Translated, it gives CASSPREYTDTQYF. This sequence joins TRBV11-3 and TRBJ2-3; D possibly corresponds to TRBD2 (6 bases). CDR1 is SGHNT and CDR2 is YENEEA in the germline V gene. V lost 5 bases to trimming and J lost 2 bases, with 11 bases between them. This CDR3 is 14 amino acids long.

V gene TRBV21-1 combines with J gene TRBJ2-7; the table assigns TRBD2, which was not confirmed against the DNA. TRBV21-1 corresponds to a pseudogene. This CDR3 region has 11 residues. CDR3 DNA sequence: TGTGCCAGCGCCGGTCCGGACGAGCAGTACTTC. Its translation: CASAGPDEQYF.

The gene calls are TRBV18 and TRBJ2-5; D possibly matches TRBD1 or TRBD2 (5 bases each). The CDR3 is made up of 13 amino acids. CDR1 is KGHSH, CDR2 LQKENI, per germline. V was shortened by 4 bases and J by 4 bases, with 10 bases between the two germline ends. The CDR3 sequence is CASSRDPAETQYF. DNA for the CDR3: TGTGCCAGCTCACGGGACCCGGCAGAGACCCAGTACTTC.

V gene TRBV7-9 combines with J gene TRBJ1-1; D gene ambiguous. Germline CDR1 and CDR2: SEHNR and FQNEAQ (reference sequence). CDR3 length equals 14 residues. The V gene lost 7 bases and the J gene lost 1 base, with 13 bases spanning the gap. CDR3 in amino acids: CASTDPARNTEAFF. In DNA, the CDR3 is TGTGCCAGCACGGACCCCGCGAGGAACACTGAAGCTTTCTTT.

The chain is built from TRBV2 and TRBJ1-6, with 10 nucleotides matching TRBD1. This CDR3 region has 14 residues. Germline lookup yields CDR1 SNHLY and CDR2 FYNNEI. V lost 9 bases and J lost 9; bases outside the gene matches: 8. The CDR3 nucleotides are TGTGCCAGAGGGACAGGGGAGTTGGGTTCACCCCTCCACTTT. Its protein is CARGTGELGSPLHF.

The chain links TRBV4-1 to TRBJ2-7, with D unclear. Per the germline V gene, CDR1 is MGHRA and CDR2 is YSYEKL. This CDR3 is built from 15 residues. V was clipped by 4 bases and J by 7 bases, with 20 bases between them. Here the CDR3 DNA reads TGCGCCAGCAGCCCACTCAACGGCCTAAGGCGGGAGCAGTACTTC. Encoded protein: CASSPLNGLRREQYF.

The chain recombines TRBV5-1 with TRBJ1-6; weak D call: TRBD1 (6 bases). The germline V gene encodes CDR1 SGHRS and CDR2 YFSETQ. V was cut by 0 bases and J by 0 bases, with 16 bases left in between. There are 19 residues in the CDR3. The chain's CDR3 is CASSLDGGGQDSYNSPLHF. The CDR3 DNA reads as TGCGCCAGCAGCTTGGACGGGGGGGGACAAGACTCCTATAATTCACCCCTCCACTTT.

The chain joins TRBV7-6 to TRBJ2-4, with D uncertain. The CDR3 contains 16 residues. Germline V gives CDR1 SGHVS, CDR2 FNYEAQ. The V gene lost 8 bases and the J gene lost 0 bases, with 17 bases spanning the gap. CDR3 nucleotides: TGTGCCAGCCCCCCCCTCCGCCGACTAGCCAAAAACATTCAGTACTTC. Its translation is CASPPLRRLAKNIQYF.

The CDR3 coding sequence is TGTGCCAGCAGCACGGGGGACAGTATTCTTCTGGAGCGCAATCAGCCCCAGCATTTT. It yields the protein CASSTGDSILLERNQPQHF. The chain uses TRBV11-2 and TRBJ1-5; 7 bases align to TRBD1. From germline, CDR1 is SGHAT and CDR2 FQNNGV. Germline trimming cut 5 bases from V and 2 bases from J; bases unmatched to any gene: 18. This CDR3 region has 19 residues.

The chain employs TRBV6-5 and TRBJ2-5; either TRBD1 or TRBD2 may supply D (5 bases each). V lost 6 bases to trimming and J lost 1 base, with 12 bases between them. Per the germline V gene, CDR1 is MNHEY and CDR2 is SVGAGI. The CDR3 is made up of 14 amino acids. The CDR3 DNA follows: TGTGCCAGCAGAAGATGGGGGTTCCAAGAGACCCAGTACTTC. Translated: CASRRWGFQETQYF.